This is a list of T cell receptor beta chains from one sample in a study of vaccination and CD4 T cells after COVID-19. TCRdb ran MiXCR on the PCR reads and lists one entry per CDR3 protein. The table includes around 12,000 distinct CDR3 sequences, roughly 45% detected once. These receptors' targets are unknown. Sequencing was performed on CD4+ T cells from blood, cultured in vitro, taken after SARS-CoV-2 vaccination. The receptors shown here come from a human donor who had recovered from COVID-19. Each CDR3 is given with its conserved first and last residue. A D gene is named only where the DNA matches it firmly. Rows give clone size only sometimes, using once, few, many, or a class for an expanded clone.

CDR3	DNA	size	J	V	D	length
CASSQDEMTGELFF	TGTGCCAGCAGCCAAGATGAGATGACCGGGGAGCTGTTTTTT	-	TRBJ2-2	TRBV4-2	-	14
CASSILTGQGSQPQHF	TGTGCCAGTAGTATTCTCACGGGACAGGGCAGTCAGCCCCAGCATTTT	-	TRBJ1-5	TRBV19	TRBD1	16
CASSDGSSYNEQFF	TGTGCCAGCAGTGACGGGAGCTCCTACAATGAGCAGTTCTTC	-	TRBJ2-1	TRBV6-4	-	14
CATSREGGSYEQYF	TGTGCCACCAGCAGAGAAGGAGGCAGCTACGAGCAGTACTTC	few	TRBJ2-7	TRBV15	-	14
CSVAGGGLGFF	TGCAGCGTCGCCGGGGGGGGGCTTGGGTTCTTC	-	TRBJ2-1	TRBV29-1	TRBD2	11
CSARDRSGSTYNEQFF	TGCAGTGCTAGAGATAGGAGCGGGAGTACCTACAATGAGCAGTTCTTC	-	TRBJ2-1	TRBV20-1	TRBD2	16
CASSPSGLAPYNEQFF	TGTGCCAGCAGTCCCTCTGGACTAGCGCCTTACAATGAGCAGTTCTTC	-	TRBJ2-1	TRBV6-4	TRBD2	16
CASSSRGIYSNQPQHF	TGTGCCAGCAGCTCCCGCGGAATTTATAGCAATCAGCCCCAGCATTTT	few	TRBJ1-5	TRBV7-8	-	16
CASSYSWNTGELFF	TGTGCCAGCAGTTACTCGTGGAACACCGGGGAGCTGTTTTTT	-	TRBJ2-2	TRBV6-2/TRBV6-3	-	14
CASNTQGNQPQHF	TGTGCCAGCAACACACAGGGAAATCAGCCCCAGCATTTT	once	TRBJ1-5	TRBV2	-	13
CAISTTPRDSSDTQYF	TGTGCCATCAGCACTACCCCCCGGGATTCATCAGATACGCAGTATTTT	-	TRBJ2-3	TRBV10-3	-	16
CASRGQGITEAFF	TGTGCCAGCAGGGGACAGGGGATCACTGAAGCTTTCTTT	-	TRBJ1-1	TRBV28	TRBD1	13
CISVPEAPGTPGDTEAFF	-	-	TRBJ1-1	TRBV7-5	-	18
CASSEVGGLLNEQFF	TGTGCCAGCAGTGAAGTTGGGGGGTTGTTGAATGAGCAGTTCTTC	-	TRBJ2-1	TRBV2	-	15
CSARALAGNNEQFF	TGCAGTGCTAGGGCCCTAGCGGGGAACAATGAGCAGTTCTTC	-	TRBJ2-1	TRBV20-1	TRBD2	14
CSATPPADTQYF	TGCAGTGCTACCCCTCCCGCAGATACGCAGTATTTT	-	TRBJ2-3	TRBV20-1	-	12
CASSLQGPRQPQHF	TGTGCCAGCAGCTTACAGGGACCGAGGCAGCCCCAGCATTTT	-	TRBJ1-5	TRBV7-6	-	14
CASSSQVTVAGAFF	TGTGCCAGCAGTTCACAGGTGACGGTAGCAGGGGCTTTCTTT	-	TRBJ1-1	TRBV28	-	14
CSALGNEKLFF	TGCAGTGCTTTAGGAAATGAAAAACTGTTTTTT	once	TRBJ1-4	TRBV20-1	-	11
CASSSTGTGEDEQYF	TGTGCCAGCAGCTCTACCGGGACAGGGGAAGACGAGCAGTACTTC	-	TRBJ2-7	TRBV11-1	TRBD1	15
CASSLHSYEQYF	TGTGCCAGCAGCTTGCACTCCTACGAGCAGTACTTC	-	TRBJ2-7	TRBV7-2	-	12
CSASRAGGNVAGELFF	TGCAGTGCTAGCCGAGCGGGAGGTAATGTTGCCGGGGAGCTGTTTTTT	-	TRBJ2-2	TRBV20-1	TRBD2	16
CASSVAGGLNQPQHF	TGTGCCAGCAGCGTAGCCGGGGGGCTGAATCAGCCCCAGCATTTT	-	TRBJ1-5	TRBV9	-	15
CASMDREPAGRETQYF	TGTGCCAGCATGGACAGGGAGCCCGCCGGGCGAGAGACCCAGTACTTC	-	TRBJ2-5	TRBV2	TRBD1	16
CASKETGETQYF	TGTGCCAGTAAGGAGACAGGAGAGACCCAGTACTTC	few	TRBJ2-5	TRBV19	-	12
CSARDSGRSGYTF	TGCAGTGCTAGAGATTCCGGCCGCAGTGGCTACACCTTC	few	TRBJ1-2	TRBV20-1	-	13
CASSYPGLYEQYF	TGTGCCAGCAGTTACCCGGGACTATACGAGCAGTACTTC	-	TRBJ2-7	TRBV28	TRBD2	13
CASSRPKGSMNTEAFF	TGTGCCAGCAGCCGACCTAAGGGCAGTATGAACACTGAAGCTTTCTTT	few	TRBJ1-1	TRBV6-1	-	16
CASSFSRNPTDTQYF	TGTGCCAGCAGTTTCAGCAGAAACCCCACAGATACGCAGTATTTT	-	TRBJ2-3	TRBV12-3/TRBV12-4	-	15
CASSLGGGLGYGYTF	TGTGCCAGCAGCTTGGGTGGGGGCTTGGGCTATGGCTACACCTTC	-	TRBJ1-2	TRBV5-4	-	15
CSVDRDSLNTEAFF	TGCAGCGTGGACAGGGACTCGCTGAACACTGAAGCTTTCTTT	-	TRBJ1-1	TRBV29-1	TRBD1	14
CAMGQGGDNEKLFF	TGTGCCATGGGACAGGGAGGGGATAATGAAAAACTGTTTTTT	medium-sized	TRBJ1-4	TRBV6-1	TRBD1	14
CATSDSETPSEQETQYF	TGTGCCACCAGTGATTCTGAGACACCCAGCGAACAAGAGACCCAGTACTTC	-	TRBJ2-5	TRBV24-1	-	17
CSAETVGSNQPQHF	TGCAGTGCGGAGACAGTAGGTAGCAATCAGCCCCAGCATTTT	few	TRBJ1-5	TRBV20-1	-	14
CASSETAFDSTDTQYF	TGCGCCAGCAGTGAGACTGCTTTCGATAGCACAGATACGCAGTATTTT	-	TRBJ2-3	TRBV10-1	-	16
CASSGSGDEQYF	TGCGCCAGCAGTGGGTCGGGGGACGAGCAGTACTTC	-	TRBJ2-7	TRBV5-1	-	12
CASSLFGQGMDEQYF	TGTGCCAGCAGTTTATTTGGGCAGGGGATGGACGAGCAGTACTTC	few	TRBJ2-7	TRBV27	-	15
CASSLGGQLDTQYF	TGCGCCAGCAGCTTGGGGGGACAGTTAGATACGCAGTATTTT	-	TRBJ2-3	TRBV7-9	-	14
CASSILASYNEQFF	TGTGCCAGTAGTATTTTAGCGAGTTACAATGAGCAGTTCTTC	few	TRBJ2-1	TRBV19	-	14
CASSQLGGSDTQYF	TGTGCCAGCAGCCAGTTAGGGGGCTCAGATACGCAGTATTTT	-	TRBJ2-3	TRBV14	TRBD1	14
CSARDSSAEKLFF	TGCAGTGCTAGAGACAGCTCCGCAGAAAAACTGTTTTTT	-	TRBJ1-4	TRBV20-1	-	13
CASSYSRGYETQYF	TGTGCCAGCAGCTATTCTCGGGGATATGAGACCCAGTACTTC	few	TRBJ2-5	TRBV7-8	-	14
CSARPSGRAELAQYF	TGCAGTGCTAGACCTAGCGGGAGGGCCGAGCTTGCGCAGTATTTT	medium-sized	TRBJ2-3	TRBV20-1	TRBD2	15
CSARALSTDTQYF	TGCAGTGCTAGAGCCCTTAGCACAGATACGCAGTATTTT	-	TRBJ2-3	TRBV20-1	-	13